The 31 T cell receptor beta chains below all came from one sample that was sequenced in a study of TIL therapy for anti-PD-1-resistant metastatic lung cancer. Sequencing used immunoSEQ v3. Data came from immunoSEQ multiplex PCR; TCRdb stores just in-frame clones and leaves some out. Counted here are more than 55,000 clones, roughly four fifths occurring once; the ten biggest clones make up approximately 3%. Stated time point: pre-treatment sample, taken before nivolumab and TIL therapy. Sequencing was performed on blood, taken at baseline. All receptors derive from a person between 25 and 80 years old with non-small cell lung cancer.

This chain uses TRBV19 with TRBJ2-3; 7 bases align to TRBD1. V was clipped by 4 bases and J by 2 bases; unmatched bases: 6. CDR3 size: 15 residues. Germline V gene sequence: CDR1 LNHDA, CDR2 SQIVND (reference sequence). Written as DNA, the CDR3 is TGTGCCAGTAGTACAGGACAGGTCCCCACAGATACGCAGTATTTT. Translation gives CASSTGQVPTDTQYF.

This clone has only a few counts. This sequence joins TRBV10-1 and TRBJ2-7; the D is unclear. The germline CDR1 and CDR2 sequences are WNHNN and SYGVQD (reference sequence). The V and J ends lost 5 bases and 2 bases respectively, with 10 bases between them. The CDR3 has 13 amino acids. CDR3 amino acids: CASSSVKTYEQYF. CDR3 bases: TGCGCCAGCAGTAGCGTGAAAACCTACGAGCAGTACTTC.

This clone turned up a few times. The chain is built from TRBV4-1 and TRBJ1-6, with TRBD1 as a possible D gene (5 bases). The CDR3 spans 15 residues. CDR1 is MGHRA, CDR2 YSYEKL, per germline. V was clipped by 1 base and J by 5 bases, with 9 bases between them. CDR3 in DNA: TGCGCCAGCAGCCAAGGGGGGGGGAATAATTCACCCCTCCACTTT. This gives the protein CASSQGGGNNSPLHF.

In DNA form, the CDR3 reads TGCGCCAGCAGTCCAGATACTATGGGGGAGCTGTTTTTT. Residues: CASSPDTMGELFF. This chain links TRBV5-1 with TRBJ2-2; the D is unclear. The CDR3 is made up of 13 amino acids. Germline loops: CDR1 SGHRS, CDR2 YFSETQ. V gave up 5 bases and J gave up 8 bases, with 13 bases separating them.

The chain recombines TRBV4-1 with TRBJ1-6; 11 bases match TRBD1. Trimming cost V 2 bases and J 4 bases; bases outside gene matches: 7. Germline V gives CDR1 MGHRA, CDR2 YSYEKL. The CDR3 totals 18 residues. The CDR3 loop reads CASSQRTGQGGYNSPLHF. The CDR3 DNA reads TGCGCCAGCAGCCAAAGGACGGGACAGGGGGGTTATAATTCACCCCTCCACTTT.

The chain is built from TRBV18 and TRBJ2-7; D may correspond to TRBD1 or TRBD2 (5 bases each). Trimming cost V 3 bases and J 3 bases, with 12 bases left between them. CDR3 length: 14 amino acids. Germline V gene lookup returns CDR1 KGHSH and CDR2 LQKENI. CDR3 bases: TGTGCCAGCTCACCGGGACGGATTATCTACGAGCAGTACTTC. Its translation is CASSPGRIIYEQYF.

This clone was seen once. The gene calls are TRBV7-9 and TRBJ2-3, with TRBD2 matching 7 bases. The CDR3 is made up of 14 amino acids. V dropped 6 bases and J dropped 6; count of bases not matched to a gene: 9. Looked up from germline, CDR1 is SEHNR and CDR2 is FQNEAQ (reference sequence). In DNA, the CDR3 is TGTGCCAGCAGGCGAGCGGGAATCGCCGATACGCAGTATTTT. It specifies CASRRAGIADTQYF.

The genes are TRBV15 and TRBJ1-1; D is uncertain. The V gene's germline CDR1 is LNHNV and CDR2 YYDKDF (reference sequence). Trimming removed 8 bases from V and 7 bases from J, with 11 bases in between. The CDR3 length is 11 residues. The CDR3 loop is CATGLEDEAFF. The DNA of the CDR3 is TGTGCCACCGGACTAGAGGATGAAGCTTTCTTT.

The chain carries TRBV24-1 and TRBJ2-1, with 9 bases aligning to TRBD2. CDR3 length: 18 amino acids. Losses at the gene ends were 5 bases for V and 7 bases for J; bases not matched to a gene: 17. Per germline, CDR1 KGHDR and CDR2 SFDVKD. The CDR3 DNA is TGTGCCACCAGTGCCCCAGCTAGCGGGACTACTAGGGGGAATGAGCAGTTCTTC. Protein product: CATSAPASGTTRGNEQFF.

This CDR3 reads CASSRAGLLTYEQYF. The CDR3 nucleotides read TGTGCCAGCAGTCGCGCGGGACTCCTGACCTACGAGCAGTACTTC. The V gene is TRBV27, the J gene TRBJ2-7, with a tentative D call TRBD2 (6 bases). The CDR3 runs 15 residues. Trimming removed 5 bases at V and 2 bases at J, with 16 bases between. Germline loops: CDR1 MNHEY, CDR2 SMNVEV (reference sequence).

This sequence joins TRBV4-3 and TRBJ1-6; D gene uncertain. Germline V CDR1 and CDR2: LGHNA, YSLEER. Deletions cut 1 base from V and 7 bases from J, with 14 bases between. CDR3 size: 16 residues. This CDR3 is CASSQAYGSRNSPLHF. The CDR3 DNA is TGCGCCAGCAGCCAAGCCTATGGGAGTAGGAATTCACCCCTCCACTTT.

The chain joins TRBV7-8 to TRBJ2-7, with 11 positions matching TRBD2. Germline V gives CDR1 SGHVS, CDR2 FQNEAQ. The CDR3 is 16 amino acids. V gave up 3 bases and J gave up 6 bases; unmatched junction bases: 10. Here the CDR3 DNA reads TGTGCCAGCAGCTTGGCGGGACTAGCGGTCCCCCGCGAGCAGTACTTC. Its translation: CASSLAGLAVPREQYF.

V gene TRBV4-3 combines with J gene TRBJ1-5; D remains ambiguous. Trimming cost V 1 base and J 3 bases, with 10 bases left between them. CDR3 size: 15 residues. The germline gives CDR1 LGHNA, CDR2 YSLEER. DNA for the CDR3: TGCGCCAGCAGCCAAGGACTGGGGTACAATCAGCCCCAGCATTTT. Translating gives CASSQGLGYNQPQHF.

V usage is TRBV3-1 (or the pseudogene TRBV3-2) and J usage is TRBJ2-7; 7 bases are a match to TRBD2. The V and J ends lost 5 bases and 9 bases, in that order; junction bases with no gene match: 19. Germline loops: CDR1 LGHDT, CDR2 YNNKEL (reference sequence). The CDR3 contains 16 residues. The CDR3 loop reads CASSYSQTATSSLQYF. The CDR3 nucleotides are TGTGCCAGCAGCTACTCCCAGACAGCGACTAGCTCCCTGCAGTACTTC.

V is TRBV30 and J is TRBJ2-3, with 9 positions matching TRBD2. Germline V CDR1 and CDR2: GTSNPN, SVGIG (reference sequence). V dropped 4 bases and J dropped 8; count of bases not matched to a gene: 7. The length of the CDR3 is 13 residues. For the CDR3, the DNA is TGTGCCTGGAAGGCGGGAGGGCCGGGTACGCAGTATTTT. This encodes CAWKAGGPGTQYF.

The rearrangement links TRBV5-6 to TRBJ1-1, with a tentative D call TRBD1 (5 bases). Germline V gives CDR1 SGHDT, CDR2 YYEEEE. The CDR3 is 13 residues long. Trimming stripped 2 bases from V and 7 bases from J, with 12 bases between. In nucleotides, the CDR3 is TGTGCCAGCAGCTTAGGACTCGGGGGTGAAGCTTTCTTT. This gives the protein CASSLGLGGEAFF.

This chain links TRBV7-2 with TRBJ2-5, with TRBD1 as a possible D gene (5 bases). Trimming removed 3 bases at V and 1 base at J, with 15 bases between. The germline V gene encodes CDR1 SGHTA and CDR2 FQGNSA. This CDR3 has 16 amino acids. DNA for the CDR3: TGTGCCAGCAGCTTTTCGACAGCGCAGATCCAAGAGACCCAGTACTTC. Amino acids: CASSFSTAQIQETQYF.

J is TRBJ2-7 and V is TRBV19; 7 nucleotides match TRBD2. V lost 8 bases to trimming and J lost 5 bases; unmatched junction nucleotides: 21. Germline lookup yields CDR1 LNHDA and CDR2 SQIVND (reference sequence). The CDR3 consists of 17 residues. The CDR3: CASGPPGGLSLSNEQYF. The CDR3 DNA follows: TGTGCCAGTGGACCCCCGGGGGGTCTATCCCTATCGAACGAGCAGTACTTC.

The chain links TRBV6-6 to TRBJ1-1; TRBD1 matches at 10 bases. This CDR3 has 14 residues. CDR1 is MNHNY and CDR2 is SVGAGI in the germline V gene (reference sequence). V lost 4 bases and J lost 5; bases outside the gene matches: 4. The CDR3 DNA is TGTGCCAGCAGTTGGGACAGGGGAGGGACTGAAGCTTTCTTT. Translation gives CASSWDRGGTEAFF.

The CDR3 nucleotides read TGTGCCATCAGGGAAGAACCGAACACTGAAGCTTTCTTT. Encoded protein: CAIREEPNTEAFF. The rearrangement links TRBV10-3 to TRBJ1-1; no definite D call. There are 13 residues in the CDR3. Germline values: CDR1 ENHRY, CDR2 SYGVKD. Trimming removed 6 bases from V and 1 base from J, with 9 bases in between.

The chain's CDR3 is CASSYGQGDGYTF. As DNA, the CDR3 is TGTGCCAGCAGTTACGGACAGGGGGATGGCTACACCTTC. V and J are TRBV6-5 and TRBJ1-2; TRBD1 agrees at 10 bases. V trimming: 2 bases; J trimming: 6 bases; junction bases outside the gene matches: 0. The germline CDR1 and CDR2 sequences are MNHEY and SVGAGI. This CDR3 region has 13 residues.

For the CDR3, the DNA is TGTGCCAGCAGTTTATTGACGGAGTACAATGAGCAGTTCTTC. Protein: CASSLLTEYNEQFF. The gene calls are TRBV28 and TRBJ2-1; D gene uncertain. CDR3 length equals 14 residues. Germline V lookup: CDR1 MDHEN, CDR2 SYDVKM. Trimming stripped 1 base from V and 4 bases from J, with 8 bases between.

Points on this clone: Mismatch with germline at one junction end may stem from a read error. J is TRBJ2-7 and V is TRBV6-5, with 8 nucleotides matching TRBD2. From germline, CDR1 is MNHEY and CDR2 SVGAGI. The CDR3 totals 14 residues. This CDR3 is CANSFTSGTYEQYF. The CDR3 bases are TGTGCCAACAGTTTTACTAGCGGCACCTACGAGCAGTACTTC.

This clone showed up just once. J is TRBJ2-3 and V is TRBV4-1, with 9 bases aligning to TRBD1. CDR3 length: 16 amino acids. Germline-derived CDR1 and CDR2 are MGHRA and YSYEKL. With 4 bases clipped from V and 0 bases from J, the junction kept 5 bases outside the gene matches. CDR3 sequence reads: CASSLQGASSTDTQYF. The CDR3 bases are TGCGCCAGCAGCCTACAGGGGGCCTCTAGCACAGATACGCAGTATTTT.

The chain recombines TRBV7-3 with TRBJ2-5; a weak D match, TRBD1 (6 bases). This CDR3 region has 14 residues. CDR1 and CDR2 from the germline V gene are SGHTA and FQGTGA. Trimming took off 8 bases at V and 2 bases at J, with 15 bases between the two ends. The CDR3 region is CASGPGHTQETQYF. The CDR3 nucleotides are TGTGCCAGCGGTCCGGGACACACACAAGAGACCCAGTACTTC.

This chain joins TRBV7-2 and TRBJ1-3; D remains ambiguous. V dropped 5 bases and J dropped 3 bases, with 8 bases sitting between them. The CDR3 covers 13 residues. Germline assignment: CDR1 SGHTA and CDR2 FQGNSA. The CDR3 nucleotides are TGTGCCAGCAGCCCATTAATTGGAAACACCATATATTTT. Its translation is CASSPLIGNTIYF. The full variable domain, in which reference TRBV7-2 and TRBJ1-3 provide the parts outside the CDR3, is GAGVSQSPSNKVTEKGKDVELRCDPISGHTALYWYRQSLGQGLEFLIYFQGNSAPDKSGLPSDRFSAERTGGSVSTLTIQRTQQEDSAVYLCASSPLIGNTIYFGEGSWLTVV.

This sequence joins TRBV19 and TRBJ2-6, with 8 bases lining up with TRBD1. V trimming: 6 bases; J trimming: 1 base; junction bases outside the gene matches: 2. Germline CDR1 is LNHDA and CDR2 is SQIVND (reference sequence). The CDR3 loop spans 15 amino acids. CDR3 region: CASRGQESGANVLTF. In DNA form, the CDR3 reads TGTGCCAGTAGGGGACAGGAATCTGGGGCCAACGTCCTGACTTTC.

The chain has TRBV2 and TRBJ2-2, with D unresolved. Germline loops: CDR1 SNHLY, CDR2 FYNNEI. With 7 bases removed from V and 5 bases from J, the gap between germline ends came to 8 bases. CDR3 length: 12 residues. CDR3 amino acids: CASTGETGELFF. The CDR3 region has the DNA TGTGCCAGCACTGGCGAGACCGGGGAGCTGTTTTTT. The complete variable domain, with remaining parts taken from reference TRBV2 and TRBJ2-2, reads EPEVTQTPSHQVTQMGQEVILRCVPISNHLYFYWYRQILGQKVEFLVSFYNNEISEKSEIFDDQFSVERPDGSNFTLKIRSTKLEDSAMYFCASTGETGELFFGEGSRLTVL.

CDR3 sequence: CASSQALAGSTYNEQFF. CDR3 DNA: TGTGCCAGCAGCCAAGCCCTAGCGGGGTCTACCTACAATGAGCAGTTCTTC. The J gene is TRBJ2-1, the V gene TRBV4-2; 9 nucleotides line up with TRBD2. V lost 1 base, J lost 2 bases, and 6 bases stayed unmatched. This CDR3 region has 17 residues. Germline assignment: CDR1 LGHNA and CDR2 YNFKEQ.

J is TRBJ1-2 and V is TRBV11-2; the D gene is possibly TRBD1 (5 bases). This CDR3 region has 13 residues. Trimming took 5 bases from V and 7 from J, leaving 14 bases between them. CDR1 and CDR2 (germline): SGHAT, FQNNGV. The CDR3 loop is CASSTNLRVGYTF. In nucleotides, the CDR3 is TGTGCCAGCAGCACAAATCTCAGGGTTGGCTACACCTTC.

The CDR3 reads CASTPGTLSLETQYF. The CDR3 coding sequence is TGTGCCAGCACCCCCGGGACCCTTAGTTTAGAGACCCAGTACTTC. This chain joins TRBV28 and TRBJ2-5; D might be TRBD1 or TRBD2, each matching 5 bases. V lost 7 bases, J lost 4 bases, and 19 bases lay in between. The germline V gene encodes CDR1 MDHEN and CDR2 SYDVKM. This CDR3 spans 15 amino acids.